The rows below give T cell receptor beta chains drawn from one sample of a study of breast tumors, draining lymph nodes, adjacent tissues. In TCRdb, the multiplex PCR reads were re-called with MiXCR into one record per CDR3 protein. Of roughly 120,000 distinct CDR3 sequences in the sample, about 20% were seen once. Specimen: axillary lymph node tissue. The source of these receptors is a female donor with breast cancer. Some clones in this sample may be carry-over from other donors' samples. Both conserved end residues are part of each CDR3. The D gene is left open where the match is weak.

D	J	V	CDR3
-	TRBJ2-7	TRBV12-3/TRBV12-4	CASSLIAGRGNYEQHF
-	TRBJ1-2	TRBV9	CASSVMSQLQNSPYGYAF
-	TRBJ1-2	TRBV7-2	CASSLPALANYGYTF
-	TRBJ1-3	TRBV18	CASSRDNLAGNTIYF
-	TRBJ2-7	TRBV2	CASRRGGTSYEQYF
-	TRBJ2-3	TRBV5-1	CASSFRDPSTDTQYF
-	TRBJ2-3	TRBV5-1	CASSNIGGPDTQCF
-	TRBJ2-2	TRBV12-3/TRBV12-4	CASSLLRQAGFF
-	TRBJ1-6	TRBV30	CAWSRDDSGSPLHF
TRBD2	TRBJ2-7	TRBV28	CASTLAGGYGQYF
TRBD1	TRBJ2-3	TRBV28	CASSSRQGPATQYF
TRBD2	TRBJ2-7	TRBV20-1	CSARDGGRPNYEQYF
-	TRBJ2-5	TRBV28	CASSFRAWGETQYF
TRBD2	TRBJ2-5	TRBV4-2	CASSQGTSGRQETQYF
-	TRBJ2-3	TRBV7-9	CASSLALTVTYF
TRBD1	TRBJ1-2	TRBV6-4	CASSDTGGQGRYGYTF
-	TRBJ1-2	TRBV2	CASSAGNHYGYTF
-	TRBJ1-2	TRBV10-2	CASSVGFQNGYTF
TRBD1	TRBJ1-4	TRBV12-3/TRBV12-4	CASSLTGVLNEKLFF
-	TRBJ1-2	TRBV5-8	CASSPTGNAWYGYTF
-	TRBJ1-6	TRBV3-1	CASSQVRSPLHF
TRBD2	TRBJ2-3	TRBV28	CASRAGRRGGTDTQYF
TRBD2	TRBJ2-3	TRBV4-1	CASSQDRGLAGSTQYF
-	TRBJ1-2	TRBV29-1	CSVSQINYGYTF
TRBD1	TRBJ2-2	TRBV9	CASSVTGTANTGELFF
TRBD2	TRBJ2-3	TRBV9	CASSGGLAASTDTQYF
TRBD1	TRBJ2-2	TRBV19	CASRLKTGTGQGELFF
-	TRBJ2-5	TRBV12-3/TRBV12-4	CASRKGVLETQYF
TRBD1	TRBJ2-1	TRBV18	CASSPTGASYNEQFF
-	TRBJ2-2	TRBV18	CVSCQGGITGELFF
-	TRBJ2-5	TRBV4-1	CASSQVNLGFQEAQYF
-	TRBJ2-7	TRBV30	CAWSGGGNSYEQYF
-	TRBJ1-5	TRBV3-1	CASSPTANQPQHF
-	TRBJ2-1	TRBV20-1	CSARDAFGTYNLNEQFF
TRBD1	TRBJ2-3	TRBV2	CASRRTGQGTDTQYF
TRBD1	TRBJ2-5	TRBV7-8	CASNQGDGETQYF
-	TRBJ2-1	TRBV19	CASSMLGGTAHNEQFF
TRBD2	TRBJ2-1	TRBV7-9	CASSLFMVPGGTEVSNEQFF
TRBD1	TRBJ1-2	TRBV20-1	CSAPPGGRSANYGYTF
TRBD2	TRBJ2-7	TRBV20-1	CSASPSGTYEQYF
-	TRBJ1-1	TRBV2	CASSVRLMNTEAFF
TRBD1	TRBJ1-3	TRBV7-9	CASSTNRGASGNTIYF